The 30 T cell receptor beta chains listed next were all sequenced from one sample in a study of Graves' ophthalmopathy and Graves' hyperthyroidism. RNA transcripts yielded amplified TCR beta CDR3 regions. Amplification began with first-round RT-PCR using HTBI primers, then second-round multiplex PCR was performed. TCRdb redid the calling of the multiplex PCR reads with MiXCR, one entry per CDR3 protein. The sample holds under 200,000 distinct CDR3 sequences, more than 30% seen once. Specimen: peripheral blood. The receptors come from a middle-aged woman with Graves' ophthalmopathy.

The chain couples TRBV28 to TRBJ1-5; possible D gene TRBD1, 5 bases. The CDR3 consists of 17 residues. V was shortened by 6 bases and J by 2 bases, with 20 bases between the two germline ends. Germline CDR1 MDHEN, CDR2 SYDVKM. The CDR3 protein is CASSYRGGRRRNQPQHF. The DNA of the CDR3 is TGTGCCAGCAGCTATCGGGGGGGACGCCGGCGCAATCAGCCCCAGCATTTT.

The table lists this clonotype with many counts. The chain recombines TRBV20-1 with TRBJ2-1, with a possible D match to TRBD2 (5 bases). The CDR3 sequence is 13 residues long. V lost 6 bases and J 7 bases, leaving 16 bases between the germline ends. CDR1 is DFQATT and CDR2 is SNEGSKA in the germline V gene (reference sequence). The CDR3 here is CSAIRGGLNEQFF. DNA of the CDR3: TGCAGTGCAATAAGAGGCGGGCTGAATGAGCAGTTCTTC.

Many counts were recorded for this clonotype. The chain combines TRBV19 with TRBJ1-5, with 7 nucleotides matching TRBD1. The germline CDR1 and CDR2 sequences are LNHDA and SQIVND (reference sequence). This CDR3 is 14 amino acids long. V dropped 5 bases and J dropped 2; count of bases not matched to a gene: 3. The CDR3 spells CASSWDSGNQPQHF. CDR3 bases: TGTGCCAGTAGTTGGGACAGCGGCAATCAGCCCCAGCATTTT.

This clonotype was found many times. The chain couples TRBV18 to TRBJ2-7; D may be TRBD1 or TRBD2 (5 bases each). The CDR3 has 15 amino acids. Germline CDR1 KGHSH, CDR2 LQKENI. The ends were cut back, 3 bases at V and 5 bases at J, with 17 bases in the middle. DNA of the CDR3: TGTGCCAGCTCACCCGGGTCGGGGCGGGCCAACGAGCAGTACTTC. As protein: CASSPGSGRANEQYF.

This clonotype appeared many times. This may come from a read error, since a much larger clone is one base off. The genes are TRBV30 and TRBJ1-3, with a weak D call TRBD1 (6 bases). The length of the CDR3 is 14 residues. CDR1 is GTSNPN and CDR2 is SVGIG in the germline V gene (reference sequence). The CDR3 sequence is CAWGVGGSGNTIYF. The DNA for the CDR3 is TGTGCCTGGGGTGTAGGGGGCTCTGGAAACACCATATATTTT.

CDR3 nucleotide sequence: TGTGCCAGCAGCTCCACCGTCACGCGTTTATCTTTCTTT. It codes for CASSSTVTRLSFF. The chain has TRBV12-3 or TRBV12-4 and TRBJ1-1; D call uncertain. The CDR3 is made up of 13 amino acids. The ends were cut back, 6 bases at V and 12 bases at J, with 20 bases in the middle.

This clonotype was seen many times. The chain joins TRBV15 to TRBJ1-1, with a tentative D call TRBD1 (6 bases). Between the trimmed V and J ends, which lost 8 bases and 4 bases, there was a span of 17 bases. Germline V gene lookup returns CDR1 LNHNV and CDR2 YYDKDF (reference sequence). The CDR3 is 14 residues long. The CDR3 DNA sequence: TGTGCCACCTCCCCGGCAGGGGTTCGCACTGAAGCTTTCTTT. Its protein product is CATSPAGVRTEAFF.

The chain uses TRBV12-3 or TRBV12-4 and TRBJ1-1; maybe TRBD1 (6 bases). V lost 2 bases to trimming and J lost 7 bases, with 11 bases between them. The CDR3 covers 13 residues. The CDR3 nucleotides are TGTGCCAGCAGTTTATTGCAGGGGTATGAAGCTTTCTTT. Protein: CASSLLQGYEAFF.

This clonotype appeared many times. DNA for the CDR3: TGTGCCAGTAGGCGAGTCGGACAGGCCTACGAGCAGTACTTC. Encoded protein: CASRRVGQAYEQYF. The chain couples TRBV19 to TRBJ2-7; 7 bases line up with TRBD1. The CDR3 has 14 residues. In germline, CDR1 is LNHDA, CDR2 SQIVND (reference sequence). The ends lost 6 bases at V and 2 bases at J; junction bases unmatched: 7.

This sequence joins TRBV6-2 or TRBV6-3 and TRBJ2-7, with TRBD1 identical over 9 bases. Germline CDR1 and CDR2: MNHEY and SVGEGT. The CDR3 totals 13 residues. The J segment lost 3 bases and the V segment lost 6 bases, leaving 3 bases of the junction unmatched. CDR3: CASRGQGHYEQYF. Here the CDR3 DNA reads TGTGCCAGCAGGGGACAGGGCCACTACGAGCAGTACTTC.

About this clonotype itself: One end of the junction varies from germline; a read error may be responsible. Written as DNA, the CDR3 is TGTGCCGGCAGTCTACCGGGACAGCTTGAAGCTTTCTTT. This translates into CAGSLPGQLEAFF. The rearrangement uses TRBV6-2 or TRBV6-3 and TRBJ1-1; 7 nucleotides line up with TRBD1. The length of the CDR3 is 13 residues. Germline lookup yields CDR1 MNHEY and CDR2 SVGEGT.

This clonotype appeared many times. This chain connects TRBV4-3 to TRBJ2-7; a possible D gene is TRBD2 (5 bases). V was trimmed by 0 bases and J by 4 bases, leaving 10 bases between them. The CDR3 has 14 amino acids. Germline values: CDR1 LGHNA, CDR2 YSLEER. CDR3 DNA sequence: TGCGCCAGCAGCCAAGATTTTAGAGGGTACGAGCAGTACTTC. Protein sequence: CASSQDFRGYEQYF.

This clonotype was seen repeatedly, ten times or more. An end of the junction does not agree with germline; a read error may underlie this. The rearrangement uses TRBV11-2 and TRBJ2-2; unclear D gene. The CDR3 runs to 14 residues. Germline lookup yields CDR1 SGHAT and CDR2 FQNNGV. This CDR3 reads CAGSKKKAAWELFF. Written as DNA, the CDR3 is TGTGCCGGCAGCAAGAAGAAGGCAGCTTGGGAGCTGTTTTTT.

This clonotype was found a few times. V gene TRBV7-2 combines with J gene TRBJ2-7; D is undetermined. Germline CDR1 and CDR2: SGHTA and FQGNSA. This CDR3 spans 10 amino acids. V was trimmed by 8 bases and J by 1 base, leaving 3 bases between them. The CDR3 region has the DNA TGTGCCAGCGGATCCTACGAGCAGTACTTC. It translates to CASGSYEQYF.

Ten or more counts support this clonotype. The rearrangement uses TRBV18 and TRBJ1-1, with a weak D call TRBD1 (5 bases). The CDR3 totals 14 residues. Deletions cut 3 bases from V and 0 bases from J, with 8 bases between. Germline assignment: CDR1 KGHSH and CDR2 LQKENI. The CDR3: CASSPRVVNTEAFF. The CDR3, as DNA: TGTGCCAGCTCACCCAGGGTCGTGAACACTGAAGCTTTCTTT.

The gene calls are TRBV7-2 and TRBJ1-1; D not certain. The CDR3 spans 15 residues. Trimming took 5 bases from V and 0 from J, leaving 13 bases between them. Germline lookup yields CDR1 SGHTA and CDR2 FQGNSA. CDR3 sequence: CASSPPGRMNTEAFF. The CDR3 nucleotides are TGTGCCAGCAGCCCCCCCGGGCGGATGAACACTGAAGCTTTCTTT.

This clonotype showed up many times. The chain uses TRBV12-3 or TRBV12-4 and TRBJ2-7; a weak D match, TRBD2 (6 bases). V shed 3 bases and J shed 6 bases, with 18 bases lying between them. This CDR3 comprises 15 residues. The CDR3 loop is CASSFGGFGFGEQYF. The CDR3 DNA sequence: TGTGCCAGCAGTTTTGGAGGGTTCGGGTTCGGCGAGCAGTACTTC.

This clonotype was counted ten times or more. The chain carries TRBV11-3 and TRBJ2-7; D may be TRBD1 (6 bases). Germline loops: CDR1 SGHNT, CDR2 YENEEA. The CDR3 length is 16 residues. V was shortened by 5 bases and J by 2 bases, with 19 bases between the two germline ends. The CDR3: CASSGRKTGFPYEQYF. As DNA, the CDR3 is TGTGCCAGCAGCGGCAGGAAGACAGGTTTCCCCTACGAGCAGTACTTC.

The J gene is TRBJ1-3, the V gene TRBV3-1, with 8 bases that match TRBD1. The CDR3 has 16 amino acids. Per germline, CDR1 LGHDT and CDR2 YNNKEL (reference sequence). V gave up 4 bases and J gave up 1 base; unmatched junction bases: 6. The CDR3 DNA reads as TGTGCCAGCAGCCCGCCACGGACAGGGTCTGGAAACACCATATATTTT. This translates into CASSPPRTGSGNTIYF. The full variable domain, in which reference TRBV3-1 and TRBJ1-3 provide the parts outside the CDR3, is DTAVSQTPKYLVTQMGNDKSIKCEQNLGHDTMYWYKQDSKKFLKIMFSYNNKELIINETVPNRFSPKSPDKAHLNLHINSLELGDSAVYFCASSPPRTGSGNTIYFGEGSWLTVV.

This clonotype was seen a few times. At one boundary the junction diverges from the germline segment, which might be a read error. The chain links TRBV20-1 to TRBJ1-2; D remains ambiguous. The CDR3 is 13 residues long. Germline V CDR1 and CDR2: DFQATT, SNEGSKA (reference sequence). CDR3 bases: TGCAGTGCGAGAGACGGGTACAACTATGGCTACACCTTC. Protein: CSARDGYNYGYTF.

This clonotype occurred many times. In DNA form, the CDR3 reads TGTGCCAGCAATACCTTCTACGAGCAGTACTTC. Translating it yields CASNTFYEQYF. The chain links TRBV28 to TRBJ2-7; the D is unclear. Germline CDR1 and CDR2: MDHEN and SYDVKM. The CDR3 is 11 amino acids. V was clipped by 7 bases and J by 3 bases, with 7 bases between them. Full variable domain (missing parts from reference TRBV28 and TRBJ2-7): DVKVTQSSRYLVKRTGEKVFLECVQDMDHENMFWYRQDPGLGLRLIYFSYDVKMKEKGDIPEGYSVSREKKERFSLILESASTNQTSMYLCASNTFYEQYFGPGTRLTVT.

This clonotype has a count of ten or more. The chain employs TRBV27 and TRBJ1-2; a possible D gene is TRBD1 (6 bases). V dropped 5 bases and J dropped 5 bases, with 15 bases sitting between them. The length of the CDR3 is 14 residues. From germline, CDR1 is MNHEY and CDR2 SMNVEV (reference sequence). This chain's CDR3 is CASSLRQAAYGYTF. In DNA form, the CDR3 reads TGTGCCAGCAGTCTCAGACAGGCGGCGTATGGCTACACCTTC.

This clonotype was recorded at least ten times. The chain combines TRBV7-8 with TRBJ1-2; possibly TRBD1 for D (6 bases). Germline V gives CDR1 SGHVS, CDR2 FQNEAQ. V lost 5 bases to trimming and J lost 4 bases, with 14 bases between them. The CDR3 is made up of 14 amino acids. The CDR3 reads CASSVRGFGYGYTF. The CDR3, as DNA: TGTGCCAGCAGCGTCAGGGGATTTGGCTATGGCTACACCTTC.

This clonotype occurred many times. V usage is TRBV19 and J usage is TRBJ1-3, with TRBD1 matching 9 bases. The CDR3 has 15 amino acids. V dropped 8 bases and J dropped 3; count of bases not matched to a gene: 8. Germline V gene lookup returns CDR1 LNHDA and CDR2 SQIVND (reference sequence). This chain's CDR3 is CASLIRTGVGNTIYF. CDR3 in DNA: TGTGCCAGTCTCATCCGGACAGGGGTTGGAAACACCATATATTTT. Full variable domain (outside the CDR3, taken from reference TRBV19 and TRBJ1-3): DGGITQSPKYLFRKEGQNVTLSCEQNLNHDAMYWYRQDPGQGLRLIYYSQIVNDFQKGDIAEGYSVSREKKESFPLTVTSAQKNPTAFYLCASLIRTGVGNTIYFGEGSWLTVV.

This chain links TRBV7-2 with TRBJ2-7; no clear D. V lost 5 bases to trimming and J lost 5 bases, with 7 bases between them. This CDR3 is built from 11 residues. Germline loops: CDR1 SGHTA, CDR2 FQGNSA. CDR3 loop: CASSSRDEQYF. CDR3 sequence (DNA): TGTGCCAGCAGCAGCCGGGACGAGCAGTACTTC.

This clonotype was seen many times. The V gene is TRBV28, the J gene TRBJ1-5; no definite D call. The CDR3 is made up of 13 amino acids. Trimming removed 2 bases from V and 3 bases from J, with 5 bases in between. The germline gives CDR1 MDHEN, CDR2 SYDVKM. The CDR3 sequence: CASSLDYNQPQHF. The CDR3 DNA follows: TGTGCCAGCAGTTTAGATTACAATCAGCCCCAGCATTTT.

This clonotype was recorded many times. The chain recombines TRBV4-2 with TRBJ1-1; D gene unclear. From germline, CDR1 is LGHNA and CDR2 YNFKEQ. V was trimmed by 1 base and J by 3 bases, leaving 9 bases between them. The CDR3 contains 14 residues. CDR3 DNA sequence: TGTGCCAGCAGCCAAGGGGCAGAATACACTGAAGCTTTCTTT. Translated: CASSQGAEYTEAFF.

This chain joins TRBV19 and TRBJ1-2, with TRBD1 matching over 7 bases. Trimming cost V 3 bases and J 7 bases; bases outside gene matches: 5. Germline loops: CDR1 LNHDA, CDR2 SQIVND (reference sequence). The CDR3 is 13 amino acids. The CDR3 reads CASSIEGASGYTF. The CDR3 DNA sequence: TGTGCCAGTAGTATTGAGGGGGCTAGTGGCTACACCTTC.

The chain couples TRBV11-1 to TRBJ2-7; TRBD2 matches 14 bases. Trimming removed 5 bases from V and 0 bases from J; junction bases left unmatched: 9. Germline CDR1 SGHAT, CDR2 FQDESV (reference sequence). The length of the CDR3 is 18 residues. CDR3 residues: CASSPLSGTSGSSYEQYF. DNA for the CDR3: TGTGCCAGCAGCCCCCTGTCTGGGACTAGCGGGAGCTCCTACGAGCAGTACTTC.

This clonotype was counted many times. Written as DNA, the CDR3 is TGTGCCAGCAGTCCGACATTCGATGGGCCCCAGCATTTT. Translated: CASSPTFDGPQHF. This rearrangement joins TRBV12-3 or TRBV12-4 to TRBJ1-5; no firm D call. Trimming pared 5 bases from V and 9 bases from J, leaving 14 bases between. The length of the CDR3 is 13 residues.